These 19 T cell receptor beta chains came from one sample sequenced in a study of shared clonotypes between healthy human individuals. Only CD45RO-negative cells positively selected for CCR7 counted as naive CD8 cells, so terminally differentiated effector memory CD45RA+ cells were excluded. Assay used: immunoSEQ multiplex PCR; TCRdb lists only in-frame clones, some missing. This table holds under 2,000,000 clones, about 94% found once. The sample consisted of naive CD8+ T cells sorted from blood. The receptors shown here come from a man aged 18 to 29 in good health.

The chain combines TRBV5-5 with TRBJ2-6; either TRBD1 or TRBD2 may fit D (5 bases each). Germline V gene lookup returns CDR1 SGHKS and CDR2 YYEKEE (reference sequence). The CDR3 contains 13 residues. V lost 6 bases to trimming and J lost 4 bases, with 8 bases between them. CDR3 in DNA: TGTGCCAGCATTGGGACCGGGGCCAACGTCCTGACTTTC. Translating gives CASIGTGANVLTF.

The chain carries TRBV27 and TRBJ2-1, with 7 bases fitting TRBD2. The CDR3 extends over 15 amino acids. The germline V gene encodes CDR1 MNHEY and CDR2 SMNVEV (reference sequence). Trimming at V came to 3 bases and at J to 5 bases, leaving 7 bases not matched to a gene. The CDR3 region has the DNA TGTGCCAGCAGTTTGGGGCTAGCGGTTAACAATGAGCAGTTCTTC. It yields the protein CASSLGLAVNNEQFF.

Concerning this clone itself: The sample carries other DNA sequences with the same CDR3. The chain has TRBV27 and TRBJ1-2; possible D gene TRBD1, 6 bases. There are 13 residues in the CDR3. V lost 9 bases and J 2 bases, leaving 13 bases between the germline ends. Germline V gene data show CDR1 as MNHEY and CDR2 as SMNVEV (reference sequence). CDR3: CASREGGNYGYTF. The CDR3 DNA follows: TGTGCCAGTCGGGAGGGGGGAAACTATGGCTACACCTTC.

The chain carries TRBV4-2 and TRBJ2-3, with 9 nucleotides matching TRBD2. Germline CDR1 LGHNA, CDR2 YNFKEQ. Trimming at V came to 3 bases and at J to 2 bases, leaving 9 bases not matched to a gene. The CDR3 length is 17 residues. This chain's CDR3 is CASSHDTASGDTDTQYF. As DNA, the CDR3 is TGTGCCAGCAGCCACGACACCGCTAGCGGGGACACAGATACGCAGTATTTT.

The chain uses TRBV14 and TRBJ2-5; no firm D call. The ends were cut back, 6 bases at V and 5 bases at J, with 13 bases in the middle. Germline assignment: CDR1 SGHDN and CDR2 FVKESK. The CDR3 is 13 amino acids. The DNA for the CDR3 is TGTGCCAGCAGGGACCCGATAGAGGAGACCCAGTACTTC. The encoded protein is CASRDPIEETQYF.

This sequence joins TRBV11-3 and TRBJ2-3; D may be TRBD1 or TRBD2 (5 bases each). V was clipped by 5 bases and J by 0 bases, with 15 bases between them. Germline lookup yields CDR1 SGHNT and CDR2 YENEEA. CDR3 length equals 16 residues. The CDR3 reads CASSQGWLASTDTQYF. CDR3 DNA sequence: TGTGCCAGCAGCCAGGGATGGCTAGCCAGCACAGATACGCAGTATTTT.

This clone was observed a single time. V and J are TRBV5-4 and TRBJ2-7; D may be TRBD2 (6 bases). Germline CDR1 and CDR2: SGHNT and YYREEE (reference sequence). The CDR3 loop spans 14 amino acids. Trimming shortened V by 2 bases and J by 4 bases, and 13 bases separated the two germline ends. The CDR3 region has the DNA TGTGCCAGCAGCTTATTCCACGGAGGGTACGAGCAGTACTTC. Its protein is CASSLFHGGYEQYF. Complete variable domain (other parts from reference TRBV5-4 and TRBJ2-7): ETGVTQSPTHLIKTRGQQVTLRCSSQSGHNTVSWYQQALGQGPQFIFQYYREEENGRGNFPPRFSGLQFPNYSSELNVNALELDDSALYLCASSLFHGGYEQYFGPGTRLTVT.

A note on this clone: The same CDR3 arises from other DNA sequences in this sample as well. Written as DNA, the CDR3 is TGTGCCAGCAGTTACTCGACTGGCTCCACTGAAGCTTTCTTT. It encodes CASSYSTGSTEAFF. This chain links TRBV6-5 with TRBJ1-1; D gene ambiguous. The V and J ends lost 0 bases and 4 bases respectively, with 9 bases between them. This CDR3 spans 14 amino acids. Per germline, CDR1 MNHEY and CDR2 SVGAGI.

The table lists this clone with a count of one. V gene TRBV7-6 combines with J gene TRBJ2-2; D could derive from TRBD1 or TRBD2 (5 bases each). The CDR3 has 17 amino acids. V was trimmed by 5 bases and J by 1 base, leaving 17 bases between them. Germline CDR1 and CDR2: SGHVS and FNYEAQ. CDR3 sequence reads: CASSVSGTWLNTGELFF. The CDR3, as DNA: TGTGCCAGCAGCGTATCCGGGACGTGGCTGAACACCGGGGAGCTGTTTTTT.

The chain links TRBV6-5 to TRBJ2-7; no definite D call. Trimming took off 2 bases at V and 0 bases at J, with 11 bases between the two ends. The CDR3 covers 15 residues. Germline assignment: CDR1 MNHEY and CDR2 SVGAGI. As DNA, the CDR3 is TGTGCCAGCAGTTACGGTCTTTCCAGCTCCTACGAGCAGTACTTC. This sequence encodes CASSYGLSSSYEQYF.

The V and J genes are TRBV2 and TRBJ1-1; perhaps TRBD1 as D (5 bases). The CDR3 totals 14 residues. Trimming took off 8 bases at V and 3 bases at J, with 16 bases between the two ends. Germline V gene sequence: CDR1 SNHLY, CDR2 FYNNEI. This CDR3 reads CASAVTVLDTEAFF. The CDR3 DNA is TGTGCCAGCGCGGTGACAGTACTTGACACTGAAGCTTTCTTT.

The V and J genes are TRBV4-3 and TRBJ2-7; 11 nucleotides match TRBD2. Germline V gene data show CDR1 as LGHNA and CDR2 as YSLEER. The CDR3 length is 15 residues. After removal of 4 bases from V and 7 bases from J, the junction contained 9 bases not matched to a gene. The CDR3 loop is CASSLGLAARGEQYF. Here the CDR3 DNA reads TGCGCCAGCAGCCTGGGACTAGCGGCCCGGGGGGAGCAGTACTTC.

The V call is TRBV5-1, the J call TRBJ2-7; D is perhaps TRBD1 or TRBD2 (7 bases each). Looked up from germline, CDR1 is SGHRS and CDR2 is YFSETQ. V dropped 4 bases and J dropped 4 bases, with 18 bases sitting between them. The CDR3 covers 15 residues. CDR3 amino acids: CASSRGAGTAYEQYF. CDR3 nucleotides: TGCGCCAGCAGCCGGGGGGCCGGGACAGCATACGAGCAGTACTTC.

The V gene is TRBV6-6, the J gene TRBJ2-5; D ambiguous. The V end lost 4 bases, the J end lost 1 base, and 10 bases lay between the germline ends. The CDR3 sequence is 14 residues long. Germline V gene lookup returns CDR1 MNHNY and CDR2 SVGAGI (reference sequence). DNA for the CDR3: TGTGCCAGCAGTTCTTCAGTGGCCCAAGAGACCCAGTACTTC. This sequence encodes CASSSSVAQETQYF.

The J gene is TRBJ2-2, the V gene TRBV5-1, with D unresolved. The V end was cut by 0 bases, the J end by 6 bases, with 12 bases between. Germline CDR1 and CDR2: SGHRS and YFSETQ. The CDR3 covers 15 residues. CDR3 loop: CASSLEVDFAGELFF. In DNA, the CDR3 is TGCGCCAGCAGCTTGGAGGTAGACTTCGCCGGGGAGCTGTTTTTT.

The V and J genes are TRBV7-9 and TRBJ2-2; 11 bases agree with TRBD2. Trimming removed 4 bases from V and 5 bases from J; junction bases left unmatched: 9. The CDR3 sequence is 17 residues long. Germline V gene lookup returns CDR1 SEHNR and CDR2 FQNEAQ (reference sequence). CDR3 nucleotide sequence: TGTGCCAGCAGCTCTCCGGGGACTAGCGGACTAACCGGGGAGCTGTTTTTT. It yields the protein CASSSPGTSGLTGELFF.

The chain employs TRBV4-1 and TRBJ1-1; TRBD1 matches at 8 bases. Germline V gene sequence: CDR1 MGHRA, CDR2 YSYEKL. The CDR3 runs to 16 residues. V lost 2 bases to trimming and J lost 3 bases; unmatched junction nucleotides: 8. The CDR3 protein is CASSQYGQGADTEAFF. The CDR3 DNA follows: TGCGCCAGCAGCCAATATGGTCAGGGGGCCGACACTGAAGCTTTCTTT.

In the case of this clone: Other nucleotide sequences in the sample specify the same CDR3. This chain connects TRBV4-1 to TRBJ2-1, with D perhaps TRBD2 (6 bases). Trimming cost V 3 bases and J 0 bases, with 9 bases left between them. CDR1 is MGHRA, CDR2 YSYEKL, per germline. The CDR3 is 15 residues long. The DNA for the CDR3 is TGCGCCAGCAGCCACGCGGGGAGCTCCTACAATGAGCAGTTCTTC. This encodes CASSHAGSSYNEQFF.

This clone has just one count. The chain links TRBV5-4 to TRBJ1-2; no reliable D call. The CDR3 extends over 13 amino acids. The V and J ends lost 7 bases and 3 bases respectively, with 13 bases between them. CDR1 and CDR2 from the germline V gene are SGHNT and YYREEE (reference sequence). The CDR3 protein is CASAPRDDYGYTF. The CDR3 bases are TGTGCCAGCGCTCCAAGGGATGACTATGGCTACACCTTC. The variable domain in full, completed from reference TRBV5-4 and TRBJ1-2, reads ETGVTQSPTHLIKTRGQQVTLRCSSQSGHNTVSWYQQALGQGPQFIFQYYREEENGRGNFPPRFSGLQFPNYSSELNVNALELDDSALYLCASAPRDDYGYTFGSGTRLTVV.